The present T cell receptor beta chain was sequenced within a study of T cell changes during pregnancy in multiple sclerosis. Deletions cut 4 bases from V and 2 bases from J, with 15 bases between. CDR3 length: 15 amino acids. From germline, CDR1 is MDHEN and CDR2 SYDVKM. TCRdb's copy holds only in-frame clones and misses some; the assay was immunoSEQ multiplex PCR. The table has approximately 100,000 clones, less than 95% seen once. This specimen was peripheral blood, taken before pregnancy. The source is a female donor with multiple sclerosis, enrolled in a pregnancy study. J is TRBJ2-7 and V is TRBV28; TRBD2 might be the D (6 bases). The CDR3: CASSSATGETYEQYF. The CDR3 DNA is TGTGCCAGCAGTTCGGCTACGGGGGAAACCTACGAGCAGTACTTC.